The 22 T cell receptor beta chains given below trace back to one sample, sequenced in a study of T cell responses to AZD1222 COVID-19 vaccine. Here immunoSEQ multiplex PCR was the method, and the copy in TCRdb shows in-frame clones only, minus some. The data show some 55,000 clones, nearly 90% seen once. The sequences come from peripheral blood, collected on day 0 of AZD1222 vaccination. All receptors come from an adult in good health.

The chain links TRBV19 to TRBJ1-5; 10 nucleotides match TRBD1. The length of the CDR3 is 16 residues. Trimming removed 1 base from V and 9 bases from J; junction bases left unmatched: 9. Per germline, CDR1 LNHDA and CDR2 SQIVND (reference sequence). The CDR3 DNA reads TGTGCCAGTAGTATAGCCGGGACAGGGGCCTTTCGGCCCCAGCATTTT. This sequence encodes CASSIAGTGAFRPQHF.

For the CDR3, the DNA is TGCGCCAGCAGCTGGACTAGCGGGGGTTTTCAAGAGACCCAGTACTTC. Translating it yields CASSWTSGGFQETQYF. The chain is built from TRBV5-1 and TRBJ2-5; 13 positions agree with TRBD2. The V gene's germline CDR1 is SGHRS and CDR2 YFSETQ. The CDR3 is made up of 16 amino acids. V dropped 3 bases and J dropped 2; count of bases not matched to a gene: 4.

This chain joins TRBV27 and TRBJ2-1, with no clear D. Germline values: CDR1 MNHEY, CDR2 SMNVEV (reference sequence). The ends were cut back, 5 bases at V and 12 bases at J, with 14 bases in the middle. The CDR3 totals 12 residues. The DNA of the CDR3 is TGTGCCAGCAGTGACCCCATCAGTGGGCAGTTCTTC. Translated: CASSDPISGQFF.

The chain combines TRBV28 with TRBJ1-5; D may be TRBD1 (6 bases). Deletions cut 2 bases from V and 1 base from J, with 9 bases between. CDR3 length: 15 residues. Per germline, CDR1 MDHEN and CDR2 SYDVKM. CDR3 sequence: CASSLGGLSNQPQHF. The CDR3 nucleotides are TGTGCCAGCAGTTTAGGGGGGCTAAGCAATCAGCCCCAGCATTTT.

The chain has TRBV27 and TRBJ1-5, with D maybe TRBD1 (6 bases). Germline CDR1 is MNHEY and CDR2 is SMNVEV (reference sequence). The CDR3 extends over 14 amino acids. Trimming removed 2 bases from V and 7 bases from J, with 12 bases in between. CDR3 amino acids: CASSLRGAGQPQHF. The CDR3 bases are TGTGCCAGCAGTTTACGGGGGGCTGGGCAGCCCCAGCATTTT.

The rearrangement joins TRBV11-2 to TRBJ1-4; D is undetermined. CDR1 and CDR2 from the germline V gene are SGHAT and FQNNGV. The CDR3 contains 14 residues. V lost 1 base to trimming and J lost 0 bases, with 3 bases between them. As DNA, the CDR3 is TGTGCCAGCAGCTTAGCAGCAACTAATGAAAAACTGTTTTTT. This codes for CASSLAATNEKLFF.

V gene TRBV24-1 combines with J gene TRBJ2-3; no clear D gene. The V end was cut by 0 bases, the J end by 7 bases, with 13 bases between. The CDR3 consists of 15 residues. Germline values: CDR1 KGHDR, CDR2 SFDVKD. DNA for the CDR3: TGTGCCACCAGTGATTTGCTAACGGACGCCTATACGCAGTATTTT. Protein: CATSDLLTDAYTQYF.

This clone was picked up a small number of times. CDR3 sequence reads: CASSGRANEKLFF. For the CDR3, the DNA is TGTGCCAGCAGCGGACGGGCGAATGAAAAACTGTTTTTT. The gene calls are TRBV9 and TRBJ1-4, with D unresolved. Germline lookup yields CDR1 SGDLS and CDR2 YYNGEE. This CDR3 contains 13 residues. V shed 3 bases and J shed 5 bases, with 8 bases lying between them. Supplemented by reference TRBV9 and TRBJ1-4, the full variable domain reads DSGVTQTPKHLITATGQRVTLRCSPRSGDLSVYWYQQSLDQGLQFLIQYYNGEERAKGNILERFSAQQFPDLHSELNLSSLELGDSALYFCASSGRANEKLFFGSGTQLSVL.

V and J are TRBV7-9 and TRBJ1-1; 9 bases line up with TRBD1. Unmatched junction bases numbered 9, after V lost 5 bases and J lost 5 bases. The CDR3 runs 15 residues. Germline V lookup: CDR1 SEHNR, CDR2 FQNEAQ (reference sequence). For the CDR3, the DNA is TGTGCCAGCAGCCCGGGGGGACAGGGACGGACTGAAGCTTTCTTT. Its protein is CASSPGGQGRTEAFF.

The chain joins TRBV7-6 to TRBJ2-3, with D unclear. Trimming took off 1 base at V and 0 bases at J, with 2 bases between the two ends. The germline CDR1 and CDR2 sequences are SGHVS and FNYEAQ. This CDR3 is 13 amino acids long. The CDR3 coding sequence is TGTGCCAGCAGCTTAGAAAGCACAGATACGCAGTATTTT. Amino acids: CASSLESTDTQYF. The full variable domain, completed using reference TRBV7-6 and TRBJ2-3, is GAGVSQSPRYKVTKRGQDVALRCDPISGHVSLYWYRQALGQGPEFLTYFNYEAQQDKSGLPNDRFSAERPEGSISTLTIQRTEQRDSAMYRCASSLESTDTQYFGPGTRLTVL.

This clone was seen once. The chain is built from TRBV28 and TRBJ2-1; possibly TRBD1 for D (5 bases). Germline-derived CDR1 and CDR2 are MDHEN and SYDVKM. Trimming left V 5 bases short and J 9 bases short, with 14 bases between. CDR3 length: 13 residues. This chain's CDR3 is CASSVDSIGEQFF. The CDR3 DNA reads as TGTGCCAGCAGTGTTGACAGTATTGGTGAGCAGTTCTTC. The whole variable domain, remainder taken from reference TRBV28 and TRBJ2-1, is DVKVTQSSRYLVKRTGEKVFLECVQDMDHENMFWYRQDPGLGLRLIYFSYDVKMKEKGDIPEGYSVSREKKERFSLILESASTNQTSMYLCASSVDSIGEQFFGPGTRLTVL.

The CDR3 DNA follows: TGTGCCAGCAGTGAACAGGGGGCGCGGTCTAATGAAAAACTGTTTTTT. Translating gives CASSEQGARSNEKLFF. The gene calls are TRBV2 and TRBJ1-4, with 8 bases aligning to TRBD1. V shed 2 bases and J 3 bases; nucleotides not matched to a gene: 5. The CDR3 loop spans 16 amino acids. Per the germline V gene, CDR1 is SNHLY and CDR2 is FYNNEI.

V usage is TRBV19 and J usage is TRBJ1-6; TRBD1 is a possible D gene (5 bases). V lost 5 bases and J lost 11, with 19 bases in between. CDR1 and CDR2 (germline): LNHDA, SQIVND (reference sequence). This CDR3 is built from 15 residues. CDR3 coding DNA: TGTGCCAGTAGTTACGGGACGCCTGATCGTACACCCCTCCACTTT. Translating gives CASSYGTPDRTPLHF. The whole variable domain, filled in from reference TRBV19 and TRBJ1-6, reads DGGITQSPKYLFRKEGQNVTLSCEQNLNHDAMYWYRQDPGQGLRLIYYSQIVNDFQKGDIAEGYSVSREKKESFPLTVTSAQKNPTAFYLCASSYGTPDRTPLHFGNGTRLTVT.

The J gene is TRBJ2-3, the V gene TRBV4-2, with TRBD2 matching 10 bases. V was clipped by 0 bases and J by 1 base; unmatched bases: 4. Per the germline V gene, CDR1 is LGHNA and CDR2 is YNFKEQ. There are 17 residues in the CDR3. As DNA, the CDR3 is TGTGCCAGCAGCCAAGAACTAACTAGCGGGGGCACAGATACGCAGTATTTT. Amino acid sequence: CASSQELTSGGTDTQYF.

Here the CDR3 reads CASSLRGPYGYTF. For the CDR3, the DNA is TGTGCCAGCAGTCTAAGGGGTCCCTATGGCTACACCTTC. This chain links TRBV12-3 or TRBV12-4 with TRBJ1-2; TRBD1 might be the D (5 bases). Trimming shortened V by 5 bases and J by 4 bases, and 11 bases separated the two germline ends. This CDR3 is 13 amino acids long.

This rearrangement joins TRBV2 to TRBJ1-2; TRBD1 matches 8 bases. With V trimmed by 1 base and J by 4 bases, 8 bases remained unmatched. CDR1 SNHLY and CDR2 FYNNEI come from the germline V gene. CDR3 length: 16 residues. The CDR3 here is CASSEEARGLLYGYTF. CDR3 DNA sequence: TGTGCCAGCAGTGAAGAGGCCAGGGGGCTTCTCTATGGCTACACCTTC.

The chain joins TRBV7-9 to TRBJ2-5, with 8 bases that match TRBD1. The ends lost 5 bases at V and 4 bases at J; junction bases unmatched: 9. CDR3 length: 15 residues. Germline values: CDR1 SEHNR, CDR2 FQNEAQ (reference sequence). This chain's CDR3 is CASSQRQGLGETQYF. For the CDR3, the DNA is TGTGCCAGCAGCCAGAGACAGGGGTTGGGAGAGACCCAGTACTTC.

This clone occurred once. V usage is TRBV5-1 and J usage is TRBJ1-6, with 7 bases that match TRBD1. The V and J ends lost 4 bases and 7 bases, in that order; junction bases with no gene match: 11. Per germline, CDR1 SGHRS and CDR2 YFSETQ. The CDR3 has 16 residues. Written as DNA, the CDR3 is TGCGCCAGCAGCCACCTAACAGGGGATCGGAATTCACCCCTCCACTTT. It specifies CASSHLTGDRNSPLHF.

The chain recombines TRBV6-6 with TRBJ1-2, with D maybe TRBD1 (6 bases). The CDR3 consists of 13 residues. V was shortened by 1 base and J by 6 bases, with 9 bases between the two germline ends. Germline values: CDR1 MNHNY, CDR2 SVGAGI (reference sequence). The CDR3 coding sequence is TGTGCCAGCAGTTACTGGGGGGGCAATGGCTACACCTTC. It translates to CASSYWGGNGYTF.

The rearrangement joins TRBV28 to TRBJ1-2; the match to TRBD1 covers 10 bases. The CDR3 contains 14 residues. Losses at the gene ends were 6 bases for V and 4 bases for J; bases not matched to a gene: 5. Germline assignment: CDR1 MDHEN and CDR2 SYDVKM. CDR3: CASSRQGAIYGYTF. CDR3 DNA: TGTGCCAGCAGCCGACAGGGGGCGATCTATGGCTACACCTTC.

This sequence joins TRBV4-1 and TRBJ1-3; no clear D gene. Per germline, CDR1 MGHRA and CDR2 YSYEKL. The V end was cut by 1 base, the J end by 1 base, with 17 bases between. The CDR3 spans 18 residues. This CDR3 is CASSQAGFGVGSGNTIYF. The CDR3 region has the DNA TGCGCCAGCAGCCAAGCCGGCTTTGGGGTCGGATCTGGAAACACCATATATTTT.

The V and J genes are TRBV28 and TRBJ2-7; D is perhaps TRBD1 (6 bases). The germline gives CDR1 MDHEN, CDR2 SYDVKM. V lost 5 bases and J 3 bases, leaving 14 bases between the germline ends. This CDR3 is built from 14 residues. The CDR3 coding sequence is TGTGCCAGCAGTCTTTCCGGGACACACTACGAGCAGTACTTC. Amino acid sequence: CASSLSGTHYEQYF.